The clone carrying this TCR beta chain was seen only a few times. Sequencing was performed with immunoSEQ multiplex PCR; in TCRdb, only in-frame clones are kept and a portion is missing. The repertoire consists of 200,000 to 300,000 clones, with 87% occurring once and the leading ten covering about 7%. The CDR3 contains 14 residues. Germline CDR1 reads ENHRY; CDR2 reads SYGVKD. J lost 3 bases, V lost 5 bases, and 5 bases had no gene match. This sample stems from a study of blood T cell repertoires in COVID-19. Study summary: From T cells, B-cell-depleted T cells, or PBMCs came the material, which was cDNA or gDNA.

The sample taken for sequencing was peripheral blood. The TCR was taken from a man in his sixties who had recovered from COVID-19. The chain couples TRBV10-3 to TRBJ2-7, with 9 bases fitting TRBD1. CDR3 coding DNA: TGTGCCATCAGTCCGGGACAGGGTAACTACGAGCAGTACTTC. Amino acids: CAISPGQGNYEQYF.